Each of the 26 T cell receptor beta chains below was sequenced from the same sample in a study of T cell changes during pregnancy in multiple sclerosis. The table came from immunoSEQ multiplex PCR; TCRdb's copy has only in-frame clones and leaves some out. The data hold tens of thousands of clones, with approximately 90% observed a single time. The material sequenced was CD4+ T cells from peripheral blood mononuclear cells, taken in the third trimester of pregnancy. These receptors all come from a female donor with multiple sclerosis, enrolled in a pregnancy study.

In its sample, this clone was seen once. V usage is TRBV19 and J usage is TRBJ2-7, with 10 bases matching TRBD1. In germline, CDR1 is LNHDA, CDR2 SQIVND (reference sequence). This CDR3 spans 14 amino acids. J gave up 2 bases and V 5 bases, and 3 bases lay outside the gene matches. The CDR3 sequence: CASSQDRGTYEQYF. Written as DNA, the CDR3 is TGTGCCAGTAGTCAGGACAGGGGGACCTACGAGCAGTACTTC.

V is TRBV27 and J is TRBJ1-1; TRBD1 matches at 7 bases. V lost 4 bases, J lost 1 base, and 3 bases stayed unmatched. The CDR3 is 14 residues long. Germline V gene lookup returns CDR1 MNHEY and CDR2 SMNVEV (reference sequence). This chain's CDR3 is CASSSDRANTEAFF. The CDR3 DNA follows: TGTGCCAGCAGTTCAGACAGGGCGAACACTGAAGCTTTCTTT.

The rearrangement uses TRBV18 and TRBJ2-2, with a possible D match to TRBD1 (5 bases). The CDR3 is 16 amino acids. Germline CDR1 and CDR2: KGHSH and LQKENI. Trimming took off 2 bases at V and 0 bases at J, with 10 bases between the two ends. CDR3 DNA: TGTGCCAGCTCACCAAAGGGGCGTGCGAACACCGGGGAGCTGTTTTTT. This codes for CASSPKGRANTGELFF.

Within the sample, this clone is medium-sized (0.01 to 0.1%). J is TRBJ2-7 and V is TRBV2; 15 bases map to TRBD2. This CDR3 is built from 14 residues. The germline V gene has CDR1 SNHLY and CDR2 FYNNEI. Germline trimming cut 7 bases from V and 6 bases from J; bases unmatched to any gene: 4. CDR3 bases: TGTGCCAGCACACGGGGACTAGCGGGAGGCGAGCAGTACTTC. Translated: CASTRGLAGGEQYF.

J is TRBJ2-1 and V is TRBV7-3; 12 nucleotides agree with TRBD2. The V gene end was trimmed by 5 bases and the J gene end by 7 bases; junction bases not matched to a gene: 12. The CDR3 has 17 residues. Germline V lookup: CDR1 SGHTA, CDR2 FQGTGA. The CDR3 DNA follows: TGTGCCAGCAGCCCCCAGCGGACTAGCGGGACCCTAAATGAGCAGTTCTTC. Its translation: CASSPQRTSGTLNEQFF.

CDR3 in amino acids: CASSLTTGTQYF. The CDR3 DNA reads TGTGCCAGCAGCTTGACTACTGGGACCCAGTACTTC. The rearrangement uses TRBV7-2 and TRBJ2-5; maybe TRBD2 (5 bases). From germline, CDR1 is SGHTA and CDR2 FQGNSA. The CDR3 runs to 12 residues. V was clipped by 3 bases and J by 7 bases, with 9 bases between them.

The chain couples TRBV29-1 to TRBJ2-2; the D gene is possibly TRBD1 (6 bases). The V end lost 7 bases, the J end lost 8 bases, and 14 bases lay between the germline ends. CDR3 length: 12 amino acids. Germline V lookup: CDR1 SQVTM, CDR2 ANQGSEA. CDR3 in DNA: TGCAGCGGTGGGGCCCAGGGGGGGGAGCTGTTTTTT. Translating gives CSGGAQGGELFF.

The chain recombines TRBV4-2 with TRBJ1-2; the match to TRBD1 covers 7 bases. With 4 bases clipped from V and 4 bases from J, the junction kept 9 bases outside the gene matches. The CDR3 runs to 15 residues. Germline-derived CDR1 and CDR2 are LGHNA and YNFKEQ. The CDR3: CASSPSRDSLYGYTF. The CDR3 coding sequence is TGTGCCAGCAGCCCCAGCAGGGACAGCCTCTATGGCTACACCTTC.

The chain carries TRBV6-1 and TRBJ1-1; 10 nucleotides agree with TRBD1. The germline V gene has CDR1 MNHNS and CDR2 SASEGT. The CDR3 extends over 14 amino acids. Trimming took 4 bases from V and 5 from J; bases not matched to a gene: 4. The CDR3 protein is CASSGGTGVTEAFF. The CDR3 DNA reads as TGTGCCAGCAGTGGCGGGACAGGGGTGACTGAAGCTTTCTTT.

The genes are TRBV7-3 and TRBJ2-3, with 11 bases fitting TRBD2. The length of the CDR3 is 18 residues. Trimming cost V 4 bases and J 1 base; bases outside gene matches: 10. CDR1 is SGHTA and CDR2 is FQGTGA in the germline V gene. Written as DNA, the CDR3 is TGTGCCAGCAGCTCCTGGGTAGCGGGAGGGAAGGGCACAGATACGCAGTATTTT. Encoded protein: CASSSWVAGGKGTDTQYF.

The chain links TRBV6-6 to TRBJ1-4, with 7 bases lining up with TRBD1. This CDR3 spans 16 amino acids. CDR1 is MNHNY and CDR2 is SVGAGI in the germline V gene (reference sequence). The ends lost 6 bases at V and 2 bases at J; junction bases unmatched: 9. CDR3 DNA sequence: TGTGCCAGCAGGGGAGACAGGGCGGGCACTAATGAAAAACTGTTTTTT. Translated: CASRGDRAGTNEKLFF.

The chain links TRBV7-8 to TRBJ1-1; possibly TRBD1 for D (6 bases). Trimming took off 1 base at V and 1 base at J, with 7 bases between the two ends. The germline V gene encodes CDR1 SGHVS and CDR2 FQNEAQ. The CDR3 has 14 amino acids. The CDR3 sequence is CASSLGRGNTEAFF. The CDR3 DNA reads TGTGCCAGCAGCTTAGGCAGGGGGAACACTGAAGCTTTCTTT. Full variable domain (remainder filled in from reference TRBV7-8 and TRBJ1-1): GAGVSQSPRYKVAKRGQDVALRCDPISGHVSLFWYQQALGQGPEFLTYFQNEAQLDKSGLPSDRFFAERPEGSVSTLKIQRTQQEDSAVYLCASSLGRGNTEAFFGQGTRLTVV.

This chain connects TRBV19 to TRBJ1-2, with TRBD1 matching 8 bases. CDR3 length: 13 amino acids. The germline V gene has CDR1 LNHDA and CDR2 SQIVND (reference sequence). The junction had 11 bases not matched to a gene; V was cut back by 10 bases and J by 7 bases. CDR3 sequence (DNA): TGTGCCACCAGATTGACAGGGGCCCCTGGCTACACCTTC. Protein product: CATRLTGAPGYTF.

The chain links TRBV30 to TRBJ2-7; unclear D gene. Germline V lookup: CDR1 GTSNPN, CDR2 SVGIG (reference sequence). V was pared by 0 bases and J by 9 bases, with 15 bases between. The CDR3 runs 13 residues. CDR3 sequence reads: CAWSVRAAFSQYF. CDR3 bases: TGTGCCTGGAGTGTACGAGCCGCCTTTTCGCAGTACTTC.

The CDR3 DNA is TGTGCCAGCAGTTCCACCGGGGGAAGCCAGCCCCAGCATTTT. Protein sequence: CASSSTGGSQPQHF. This chain uses TRBV6-6 with TRBJ1-5; the D gene is possibly TRBD1 (5 bases). Trimming left V 4 bases short and J 7 bases short, with 14 bases between. The CDR3 runs to 14 residues. CDR1 and CDR2 from the germline V gene are MNHNY and SVGAGI (reference sequence).

This chain uses TRBV12-2 with TRBJ2-2; no check of the table's D call, TRBD2, against the DNA was made. TRBV12-2 is listed as a pseudogene. This CDR3 is 17 amino acids long. The CDR3 reads CASRSDRSGDNTGELFF. The DNA of the CDR3 is TGTGCAAGTCGTTCGGACCGTAGCGGGGACAACACCGGGGAGCTGTTTTTT.

The V call is TRBV5-1, the J call TRBJ2-1, with TRBD1 identical over 7 bases. With 0 bases clipped from V and 8 bases from J, the junction kept 5 bases outside the gene matches. CDR3 length equals 14 residues. Germline V gene sequence: CDR1 SGHRS, CDR2 YFSETQ. The CDR3 DNA reads as TGCGCCAGCAGCTTGGTAGCAGGGGGACATGAGCAGTTCTTC. Amino acid sequence: CASSLVAGGHEQFF.

The gene calls are TRBV30 and TRBJ1-1; a weak D match, TRBD1 (5 bases). Germline loops: CDR1 GTSNPN, CDR2 SVGIG (reference sequence). This CDR3 spans 13 amino acids. Trimming left V 5 bases short and J 6 bases short, with 16 bases between. CDR3 sequence (DNA): TGTGCCTGGGTGGAGCGGGGGTTTGCTGAAGCTTTCTTT. Translation: CAWVERGFAEAFF.

The chain uses TRBV25-1 and TRBJ1-1; 7 bases are a match to TRBD1. The junction had 11 bases not matched to a gene; V was cut back by 7 bases and J by 3 bases. This CDR3 region has 15 residues. Germline V gives CDR1 MGHDK, CDR2 SYGVNS. The CDR3 DNA is TGTGCCAGCACCCTCACACCACAGGGGTACACTGAAGCTTTCTTT. Its protein product is CASTLTPQGYTEAFF.

The rearrangement joins TRBV7-9 to TRBJ2-1; D perhaps matches TRBD2 (6 bases). The CDR3 runs 14 residues. Trimming removed 0 bases from V and 4 bases from J, with 7 bases in between. Germline CDR1 and CDR2: SEHNR and FQNEAQ (reference sequence). The CDR3 DNA reads TGTGCCAGCAGCTTAGCGGGAGGTTACAATGAGCAGTTCTTC. It specifies CASSLAGGYNEQFF.

The chain employs TRBV5-6 and TRBJ2-1; D may be TRBD2 (6 bases). Germline loops: CDR1 SGHDT, CDR2 YYEEEE. With 4 bases removed from V and 4 bases from J, the gap between germline ends came to 15 bases. CDR3 length: 15 residues. CDR3 in DNA: TGTGCCAGCAGCGTTCTGGCGGGGATTTACAATGAGCAGTTCTTC. As protein: CASSVLAGIYNEQFF.

This clone was seen only once. The chain has TRBV19 and TRBJ2-7; 7 nucleotides agree with TRBD1. J lost 3 bases, V lost 3 bases, and 14 bases had no gene match. The CDR3 sequence is 17 residues long. The germline CDR1 and CDR2 sequences are LNHDA and SQIVND (reference sequence). DNA for the CDR3: TGTGCCAGTAGTATGACGCTTGCCATGGCAGGGGGCTACGAGCAGTACTTC. Translated, it gives CASSMTLAMAGGYEQYF.

This chain links TRBV21-1 with TRBJ1-5. TRBV21-1 is recorded as a pseudogene. The CDR3 spans 13 residues. The CDR3: CASPPGGNQPQHF. The CDR3 bases are TGTGCCAGCCCCCCGGGGGGGAATCAGCCCCAGCATTTT.

This clone has just one count. This rearrangement joins TRBV19 to TRBJ1-1; possible D gene TRBD1, 5 bases. The V and J ends lost 7 bases and 1 base respectively, with 10 bases between them. CDR3 length equals 13 residues. Per the germline V gene, CDR1 is LNHDA and CDR2 is SQIVND (reference sequence). The CDR3 loop is CASTLDKNTEAFF. CDR3 in DNA: TGTGCCAGTACCCTGGACAAGAACACTGAAGCTTTCTTT.

The chain combines TRBV27 with TRBJ2-7; D is possibly TRBD2 (5 bases). The V end lost 4 bases, the J end lost 12 bases, and 22 bases lay between the germline ends. The CDR3 spans 14 residues. CDR1 MNHEY and CDR2 SMNVEV come from the germline V gene (reference sequence). This CDR3 is CASSSHPPPTGGYF. The CDR3 DNA is TGTGCCAGCAGTTCTCACCCCCCTCCCACTGGAGGGTACTTC.

The rearrangement uses TRBV5-1 and TRBJ2-2; 10 bases agree with TRBD1. The germline CDR1 and CDR2 sequences are SGHRS and YFSETQ. This CDR3 has 16 residues. Losses at the gene ends were 7 bases for V and 1 base for J; bases not matched to a gene: 7. The CDR3 here is CASQTGGNLNTGELFF. CDR3 bases: TGCGCCAGCCAGACAGGGGGCAACCTGAACACCGGGGAGCTGTTTTTT.